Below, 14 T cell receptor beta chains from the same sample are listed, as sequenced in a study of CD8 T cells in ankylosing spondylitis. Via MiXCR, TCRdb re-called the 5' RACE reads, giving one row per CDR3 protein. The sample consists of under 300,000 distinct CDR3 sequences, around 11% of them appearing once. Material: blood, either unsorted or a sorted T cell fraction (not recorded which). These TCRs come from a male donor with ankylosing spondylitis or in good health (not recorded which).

DNA of the CDR3: TGCAGTGCTAGAGATTCCGGCAGAAATTCACCCCTCCACTTT. The encoded protein is CSARDSGRNSPLHF. The chain uses TRBV20-1 and TRBJ1-6; D unclear. Germline lookup yields CDR1 DFQATT and CDR2 SNEGSKA (reference sequence). The CDR3 spans 14 residues. The V gene lost 0 bases and the J gene lost 7 bases, with 10 bases spanning the gap.

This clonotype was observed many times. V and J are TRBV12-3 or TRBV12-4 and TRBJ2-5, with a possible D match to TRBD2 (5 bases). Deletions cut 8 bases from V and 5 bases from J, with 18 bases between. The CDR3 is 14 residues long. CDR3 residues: CASALWVGVETQYF. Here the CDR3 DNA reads TGTGCCAGCGCGCTGTGGGTCGGGGTGGAGACCCAGTACTTC.

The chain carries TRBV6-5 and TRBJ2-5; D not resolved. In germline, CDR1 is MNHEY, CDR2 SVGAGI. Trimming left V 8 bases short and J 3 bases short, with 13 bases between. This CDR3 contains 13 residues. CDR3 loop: CASGRADKETQYF. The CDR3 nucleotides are TGTGCCAGCGGTCGGGCAGACAAAGAGACCCAGTACTTC.

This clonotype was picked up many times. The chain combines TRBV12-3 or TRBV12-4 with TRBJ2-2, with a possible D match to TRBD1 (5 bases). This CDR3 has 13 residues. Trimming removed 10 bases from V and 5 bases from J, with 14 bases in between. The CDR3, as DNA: TGTGCCACCAGGGTTGGTGGTACCGGGGAGCTGTTTTTT. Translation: CATRVGGTGELFF.

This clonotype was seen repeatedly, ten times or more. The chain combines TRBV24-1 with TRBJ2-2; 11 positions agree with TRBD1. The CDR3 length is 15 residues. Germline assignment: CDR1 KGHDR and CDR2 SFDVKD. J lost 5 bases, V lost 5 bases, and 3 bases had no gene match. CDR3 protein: CATSGGTGGTGELFF. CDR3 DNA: TGTGCCACCAGTGGCGGGACAGGGGGAACCGGGGAGCTGTTTTTT.

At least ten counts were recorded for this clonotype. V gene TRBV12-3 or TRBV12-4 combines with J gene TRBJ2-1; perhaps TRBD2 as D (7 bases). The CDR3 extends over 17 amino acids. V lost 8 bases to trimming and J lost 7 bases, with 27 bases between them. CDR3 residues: CASAPGGAGEVGNEQFF. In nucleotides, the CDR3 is TGTGCCAGCGCTCCCGGGGGCGCGGGAGAGGTAGGGAATGAGCAGTTCTTC.

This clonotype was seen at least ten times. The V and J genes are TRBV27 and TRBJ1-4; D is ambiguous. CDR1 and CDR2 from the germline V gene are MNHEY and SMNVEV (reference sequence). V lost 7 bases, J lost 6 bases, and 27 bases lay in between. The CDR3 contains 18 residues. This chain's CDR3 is CASTTYYRSTSRDEKLFF. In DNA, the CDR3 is TGTGCCAGCACGACTTATTACCGTTCGACCAGTAGGGATGAAAAACTGTTTTTT.

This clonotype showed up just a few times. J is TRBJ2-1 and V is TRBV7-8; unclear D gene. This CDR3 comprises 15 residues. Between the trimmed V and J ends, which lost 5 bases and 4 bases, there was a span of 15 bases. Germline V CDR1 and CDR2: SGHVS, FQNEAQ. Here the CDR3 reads CASSERENAYNEQFF. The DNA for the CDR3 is TGTGCCAGCAGCGAGCGAGAGAATGCTTACAATGAGCAGTTCTTC.

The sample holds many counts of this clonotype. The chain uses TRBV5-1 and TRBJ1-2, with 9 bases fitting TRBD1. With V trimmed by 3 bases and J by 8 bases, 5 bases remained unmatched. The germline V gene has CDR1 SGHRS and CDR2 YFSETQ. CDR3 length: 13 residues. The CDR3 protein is CASSSRDRDGYTF. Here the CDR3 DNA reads TGCGCCAGCAGCTCGAGGGACAGGGACGGCTACACCTTC.

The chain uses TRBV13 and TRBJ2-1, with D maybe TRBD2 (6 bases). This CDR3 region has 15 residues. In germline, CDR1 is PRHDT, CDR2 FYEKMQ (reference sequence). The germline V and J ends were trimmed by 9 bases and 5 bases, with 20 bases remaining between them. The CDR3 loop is CASLRSREAHNEQFF. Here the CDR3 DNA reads TGTGCCAGTTTGCGCTCTAGGGAGGCCCACAATGAGCAGTTCTTC.

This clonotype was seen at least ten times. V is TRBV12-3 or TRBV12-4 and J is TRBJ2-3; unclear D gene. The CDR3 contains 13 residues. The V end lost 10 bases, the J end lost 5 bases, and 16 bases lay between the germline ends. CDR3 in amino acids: CATRTSDEDTQYF. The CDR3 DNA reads TGTGCCACCCGGACGTCTGATGAAGATACGCAGTATTTT.

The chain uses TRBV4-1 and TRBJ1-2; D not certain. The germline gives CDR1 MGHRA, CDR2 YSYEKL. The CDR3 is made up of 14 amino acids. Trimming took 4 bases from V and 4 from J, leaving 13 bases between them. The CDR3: CASSLSPGSYGYTF. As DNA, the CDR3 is TGCGCCAGCAGCCTTAGTCCTGGGAGCTATGGCTACACCTTC.

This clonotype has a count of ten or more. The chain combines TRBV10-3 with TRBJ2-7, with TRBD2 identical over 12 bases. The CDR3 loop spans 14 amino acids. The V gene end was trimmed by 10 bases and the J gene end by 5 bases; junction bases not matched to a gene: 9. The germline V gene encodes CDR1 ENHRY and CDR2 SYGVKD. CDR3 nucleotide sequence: TGTGCCACCGGTTCTAGCGGGAGGGAGAACGAGCAGTACTTC. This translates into CATGSSGRENEQYF.

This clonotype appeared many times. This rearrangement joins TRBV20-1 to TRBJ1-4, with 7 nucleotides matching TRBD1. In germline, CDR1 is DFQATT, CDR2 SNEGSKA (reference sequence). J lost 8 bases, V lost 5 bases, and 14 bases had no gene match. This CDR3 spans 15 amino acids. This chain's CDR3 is CSAGRGAGGGEKLFF. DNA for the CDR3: TGCAGTGCTGGGAGGGGGGCAGGGGGAGGCGAAAAACTGTTTTTT.